This TCR beta chain emerged from a study of regulatory T cells in long-lasting Graves disease. Time point described: newly diagnosed GD, antithyroid drugs for less than 3 months. PBMC-extracted RNA yielded the TCR library. A remark on this clonotype: The antigen remains unidentified.

Study outcomes and limitations: Persistent disease preferred TRBV28, TRBJ1-2 and TRBJ2-5.

The V and J ends lost 3 bases and 1 base respectively, with 6 bases between them. Germline V gene sequence: CDR1 SQVTM, CDR2 ANQGSEA. This CDR3 comprises 13 residues. Relying on iRepertoire HTBI primers and Arm-PCR of CDR3 regions, the team built TCR beta libraries. TCRdb passed the multiplex PCR reads through MiXCR, listing each CDR3 protein once. This table has more than 300,000 distinct CDR3 sequences, around 16% appearing once. Separately, the same data were catalogued under a study of T cells in Graves' hyperthyroidism and ophthalmopathy. That source notes: The primer set for the first-round RT-PCR of the TCR CDR3 was HTBI.

V usage is TRBV29-1 and J usage is TRBJ2-2; D remains unclear. The input for sequencing was peripheral blood mononuclear cells (PBMCs), taken at new diagnosis, from a patient treated with antithyroid drugs. This receptor was identified in a woman aged 18-29 years with Graves disease. CDR3 protein: CSVDSRNTGELFF. CDR3 in DNA: TGCAGCGTTGACTCCAGGAACACCGGGGAGCTGTTTTTT.